Listed below are T cell receptor beta chains from one sample, sequenced in a study of tumor-infiltrating lymphocytes in oesophageal squamous cell carcinoma. TCRdb redid the calling of the PCR reads with MiXCR, one entry per CDR3 protein. The sample includes about 11,000 distinct CDR3 sequences, around 50% seen only once; the top ten take roughly 20%. Input material: esophageal tumor tissue. All receptors derive from a female donor with esophageal squamous cell carcinoma. The CDR3 runs from the conserved cysteine through the conserved F or W. The order of the fields is D gene, J gene, clone size, V gene, CDR3 protein, CDR3 DNA. The D gene is left open where the match is weak. Only part of the rows carry a size: once, few, many, or a class if the clone is expanded.

. | TRBJ1-2 | . | TRBV28 | CASSFDRNYGYTF | TGTGCCAGCAGTTTCGACAGAAACTATGGCTACACCTTC
TRBD1 | TRBJ2-2 | . | TRBV12-3/TRBV12-4 | CASSWTPGGLAGELFF | TGTGCCAGCAGTTGGACTCCAGGGGGCCTGGCCGGGGAGCTGTTTTTT
. | TRBJ1-2 | many | TRBV11-3 | CASSSGRYGYTF | TGTGCCAGCAGCTCTGGACGCTATGGCTACACCTTC
. | TRBJ2-5 | many | TRBV11-2 | CASSNHQETQYF | TGTGCCAGCAGCAACCATCAAGAGACCCAGTACTTC
. | TRBJ2-7 | few | TRBV12-3/TRBV12-4 | CASSLVQGVSYEQYF | TGTGCCAGCAGTTTGGTTCAGGGCGTTTCCTACGAGCAGTACTTC
. | TRBJ1-4 | once | TRBV12-3/TRBV12-4 | CASSFDGEKLFF | TGTGCCAGCAGTTTCGATGGGGAAAAACTGTTTTTT
. | TRBJ2-2 | . | TRBV30 | CAWSSLLPGNTGELFF | TGTGCCTGGAGCTCACTCCTTCCGGGGAACACCGGGGAGCTGTTTTTT
. | TRBJ1-2 | medium-sized | TRBV7-9 | CASSHGDVNYGYTF | TGTGCCAGCAGCCATGGGGACGTTAACTATGGCTACACCTTC
. | TRBJ2-7 | . | TRBV5-6 | CASSPQGNPYEQYF | TGTGCCAGCAGCCCACAAGGGAACCCCTACGAGCAGTACTTC
. | TRBJ2-5 | . | TRBV7-8 | CASSATRWETQYF | TGTGCCAGCAGCGCCACTAGGTGGGAGACCCAGTACTTC
TRBD2 | TRBJ2-1 | few | TRBV7-9 | CASSFGLAGRGEQFF | TGTGCCAGCAGCTTCGGTCTAGCGGGACGGGGTGAGCAGTTCTTC
TRBD1 | TRBJ2-1 | . | TRBV12-3/TRBV12-4 | CASRITGTGEQFF | TGTGCCAGCAGAATCACAGGGACAGGAGAGCAGTTCTTC
. | TRBJ2-1 | . | TRBV5-1 | CASSFSGISGNEQFF | TGCGCCAGCAGCTTCTCAGGGATCTCAGGGAATGAGCAGTTCTTC
TRBD1 | TRBJ1-2 | few | TRBV13 | CASSLNRGPANYGYTF | TGTGCCAGCAGCTTAAACAGGGGGCCAGCTAACTATGGCTACACCTTC
. | TRBJ2-1 | few | TRBV27 | CASSFEVGSSYEQFF | TGTGCCAGCAGTTTCGAAGTTGGGAGCTCCTACGAGCAGTTCTTC
. | TRBJ1-5 | . | TRBV19 | CASRKDRRDNQPQHF | TGTGCCAGTAGGAAGGACAGACGTGATAATCAGCCCCAGCATTTT
. | TRBJ2-5 | . | TRBV28 | CASSFGDGTQYF | TGTGCCAGCAGTTTCGGGGATGGGACCCAGTACTTC
. | TRBJ1-1 | . | TRBV10-3 | CAISESQLDLNTEAFF | TGTGCCATCAGTGAATCACAGCTAGACCTGAACACTGAAGCTTTCTTT
TRBD1 | TRBJ2-5 | . | TRBV7-3 | CASSFSGGELQYF | TGTGCCAGCAGCTTTTCAGGGGGCGAGCTACAGTACTTC
. | TRBJ2-5 | few | TRBV20-1 | CSARRGFETQYF | TGCAGTGCTAGACGGGGGTTCGAGACCCAGTACTTC
. | TRBJ2-5 | many | TRBV6-1 | CASSYWETQYF | TGTGCCAGCAGTTATTGGGAGACCCAGTACTTC
. | TRBJ2-7 | . | TRBV11-3 | CASSPGRKSSSYEQYF | TGTGCCAGCAGCCCGGGGCGCAAATCTTCCTCCTACGAGCAGTACTTC
. | TRBJ2-3 | . | TRBV9 | CASSLSEGPLTDTQYF | TGTGCCAGCAGCCTTTCGGAGGGGCCCTTAACAGATACGCAGTATTTT
TRBD1 | TRBJ1-4 | . | TRBV7-8 | CASSLDPGGWEKLFF | TGTGCCAGCAGCTTAGATCCAGGGGGCTGGGAAAAACTGTTTTTT
. | TRBJ2-7 | many | TRBV27 | CASSPARVNSYEQYF | TGTGCCAGCAGTCCAGCCCGAGTAAACTCCTACGAGCAGTACTTC
. | TRBJ2-3 | medium-sized | TRBV6-1 | CASSGAPGWGRDTQYF | TGTGCCAGCAGTGGGGCCCCGGGATGGGGGCGGGATACGCAGTATTTT
. | TRBJ2-1 | . | TRBV20-1 | CSADRKASDEQFF | TGCAGCGCCGACAGGAAGGCCTCGGATGAGCAGTTCTTC
. | TRBJ2-7 | medium-sized | TRBV7-9 | CASSLGSGWVVEQYF | TGTGCCAGCAGCTTAGGTTCGGGCTGGGTTGTCGAGCAGTACTTC
TRBD2 | TRBJ2-5 | . | TRBV7-6 | CASSYRDYEETQYF | TGTGCCAGCAGCTACCGGGACTACGAGGAGACCCAGTACTTC
TRBD1 | TRBJ2-6 | . | TRBV18 | CASSSQRTGGASGANVLTF | TGTGCCAGCTCATCCCAACGGACAGGGGGCGCATCCGGGGCCAACGTCCTGACTTTC
TRBD2 | TRBJ2-3 | few | TRBV11-2 | CASLAGSKTDTQYF | TGTGCCAGTTTAGCGGGAAGTAAAACAGATACGCAGTATTTT
. | TRBJ2-7 | . | TRBV28 | CASSPPVSYEQYF | TGTGCCAGCAGCCCTCCAGTATCCTACGAGCAGTACTTC
. | TRBJ1-2 | . | TRBV5-1 | CASSLGSKDYGYTF | TGCGCCAGCAGCTTGGGTTCGAAGGACTATGGCTACACCTTC
TRBD1 | TRBJ1-6 | . | TRBV7-2 | CASSSTGQYSPLHF | TGTGCCAGCAGTTCGACAGGGCAGTATTCACCCCTCCACTTT